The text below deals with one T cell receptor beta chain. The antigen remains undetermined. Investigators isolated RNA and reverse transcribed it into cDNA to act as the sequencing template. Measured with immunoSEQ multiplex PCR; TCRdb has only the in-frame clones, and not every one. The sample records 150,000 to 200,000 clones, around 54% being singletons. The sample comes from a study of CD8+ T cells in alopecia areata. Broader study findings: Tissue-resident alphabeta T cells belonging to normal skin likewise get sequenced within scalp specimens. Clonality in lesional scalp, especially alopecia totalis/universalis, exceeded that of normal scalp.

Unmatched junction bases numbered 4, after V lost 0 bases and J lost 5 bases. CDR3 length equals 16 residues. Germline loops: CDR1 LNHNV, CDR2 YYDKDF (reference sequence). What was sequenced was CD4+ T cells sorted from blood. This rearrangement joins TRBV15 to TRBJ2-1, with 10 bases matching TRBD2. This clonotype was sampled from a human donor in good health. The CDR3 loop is CATSRESGRANNEQFF. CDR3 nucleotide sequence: TGTGCCACCAGCAGAGAGAGCGGGAGGGCCAACAATGAGCAGTTCTTC.